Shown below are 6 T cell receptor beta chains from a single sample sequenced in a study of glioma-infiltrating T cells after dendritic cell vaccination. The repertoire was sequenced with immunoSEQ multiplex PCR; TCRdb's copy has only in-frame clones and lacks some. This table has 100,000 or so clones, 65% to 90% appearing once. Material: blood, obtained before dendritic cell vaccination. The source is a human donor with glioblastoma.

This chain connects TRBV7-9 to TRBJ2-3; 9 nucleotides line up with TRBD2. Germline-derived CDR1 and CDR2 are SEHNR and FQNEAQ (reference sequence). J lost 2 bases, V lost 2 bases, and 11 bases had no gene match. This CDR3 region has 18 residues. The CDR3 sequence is CASSLIGGTSPLTDTQYF. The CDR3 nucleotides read TGTGCCAGCAGCTTAATAGGCGGGACTAGCCCTCTCACAGATACGCAGTATTTT.

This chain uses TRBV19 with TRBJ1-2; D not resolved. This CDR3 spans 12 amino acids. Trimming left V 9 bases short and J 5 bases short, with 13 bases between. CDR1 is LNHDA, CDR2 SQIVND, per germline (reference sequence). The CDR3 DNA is TGTGCCAGCGACCTGCCGGGATATGGCTACACCTTC. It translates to CASDLPGYGYTF.

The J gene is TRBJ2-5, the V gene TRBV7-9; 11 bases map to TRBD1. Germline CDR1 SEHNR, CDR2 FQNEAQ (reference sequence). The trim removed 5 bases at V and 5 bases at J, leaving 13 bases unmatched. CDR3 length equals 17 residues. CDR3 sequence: CASSNIGQGASKETQYF. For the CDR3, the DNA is TGTGCCAGCAGCAATATAGGACAGGGGGCATCGAAGGAGACCCAGTACTTC.

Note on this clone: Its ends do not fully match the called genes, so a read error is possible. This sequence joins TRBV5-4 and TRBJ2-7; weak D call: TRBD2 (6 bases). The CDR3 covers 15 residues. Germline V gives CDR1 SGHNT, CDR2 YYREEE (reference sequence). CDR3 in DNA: TGTGCCAGCAACTTGGAGGCTAGCGCCATCTACGAGCAGTACTTC. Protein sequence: CASNLEASAIYEQYF.

The CDR3, as DNA: TGTGCCAGCAGCTTAAACAGGGACTACGAGCAGTACTTC. It translates to CASSLNRDYEQYF. The genes are TRBV7-3 and TRBJ2-7; TRBD1 might be the D (6 bases). Germline CDR1 SGHTA, CDR2 FQGTGA. V gave up 1 base and J gave up 3 bases, with 7 bases separating them. The CDR3 totals 13 residues. The full variable domain, in which reference TRBV7-3 and TRBJ2-7 provide the parts outside the CDR3, is GAGVSQTPSNKVTEKGKYVELRCDPISGHTALYWYRQSLGQGPEFLIYFQGTGAADDSGLPNDRFFAVRPEGSVSTLKIQRTERGDSAVYLCASSLNRDYEQYFGPGTRLTVT.

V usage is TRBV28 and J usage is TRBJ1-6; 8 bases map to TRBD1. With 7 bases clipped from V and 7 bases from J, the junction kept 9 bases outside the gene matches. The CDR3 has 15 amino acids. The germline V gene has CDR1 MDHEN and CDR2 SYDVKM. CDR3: CASIDPGGLNSPLHF. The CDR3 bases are TGTGCCAGCATAGATCCAGGGGGCCTAAATTCACCCCTCCACTTT.